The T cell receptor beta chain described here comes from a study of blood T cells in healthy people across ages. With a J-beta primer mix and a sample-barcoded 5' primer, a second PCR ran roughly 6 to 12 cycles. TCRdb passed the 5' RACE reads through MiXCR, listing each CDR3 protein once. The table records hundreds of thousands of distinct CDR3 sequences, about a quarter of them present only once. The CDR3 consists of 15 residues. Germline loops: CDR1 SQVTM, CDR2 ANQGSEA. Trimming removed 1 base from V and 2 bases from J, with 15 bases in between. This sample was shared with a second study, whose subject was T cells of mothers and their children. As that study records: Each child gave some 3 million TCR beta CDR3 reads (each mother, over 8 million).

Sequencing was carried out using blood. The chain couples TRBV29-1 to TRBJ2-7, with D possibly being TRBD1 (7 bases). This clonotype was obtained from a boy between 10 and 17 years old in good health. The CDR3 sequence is CSVEAPRGDPYEQYF. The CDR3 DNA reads TGCAGCGTTGAAGCCCCCAGGGGGGACCCCTACGAGCAGTACTTC.